This section outlines one T cell receptor beta chain sequence together with its context. Its antigen remains unknown. The time point here: pre-treatment sample, taken before nivolumab and TIL therapy. This CDR3 is built from 15 residues. V was clipped by 0 bases and J by 2 bases, with 7 bases between them. In germline, CDR1 is SGHVS, CDR2 FQNEAQ. This was the immunoSEQ v3 assay. Only in-frame clones appear in the TCRdb table, and some are missing; sequencing was by immunoSEQ multiplex PCR. This table holds tens of thousands of clones, roughly 80% found once. The data belong to a study of TIL therapy for anti-PD-1-resistant metastatic lung cancer. Study-wide context: Patients then received nivolumab; progressors got lymphodepletion, TIL and IL-2. Most patients had lung adenocarcinoma. Median tumor PD-L1 proportion score was under 7.5%. Study-wide results and caveats: The baseline peripheral repertoire was partially replaced by infused TIL clonotypes that later decayed.

The rearrangement joins TRBV7-8 to TRBJ2-2; D might be TRBD1 (5 bases). The material was blood, obtained at baseline. The receptor was derived from a person between 30 and 79 years old with non-small cell lung cancer. The CDR3: CASSLARTNTGELFF. The CDR3 DNA reads as TGTGCCAGCAGCTTAGCGCGGACAAACACCGGGGAGCTGTTTTTT.